The subject of this entry is one TCR beta chain. V trimming: 5 bases; J trimming: 9 bases; junction bases outside the gene matches: 9. Germline CDR1 and CDR2: SEHNR and FQNEAQ (reference sequence). This CDR3 is 16 amino acids long. This entry is derived from a study of T cells after posttransplantation cyclophosphamide. Methotrexate plus calcineurin inhibitor accompanied controls' myeloablative marrow transplants; sampling was 1 year later. The method was immunoSEQ multiplex PCR; TCRdb's version includes in-frame clones alone and lacks a portion of them. Among roughly 9,900 clones, more than 75% were seen once, and the ten largest hold 20% to 30%.

This clonotype was obtained from a young adult male patient who received an allogeneic stem cell transplant from an unrelated donor, was CMV-positive, and had no GVHD. The T cells may come from the graft donor. The chain joins TRBV7-9 to TRBJ2-1; TRBD2 agrees at 14 bases. The source material was PBMCs, sampled after an allogeneic stem cell transplant with a calcineurin inhibitor and methotrexate. CDR3 loop: CASSPGTSGRLVEQFF. For the CDR3, the DNA is TGTGCCAGCAGCCCCGGGACTAGCGGGAGACTAGTTGAGCAGTTCTTC. Full variable domain (rest looked up from reference TRBV7-9 and TRBJ2-1): DTGVSQNPRHKITKRGQNVTFRCDPISEHNRLYWYRQTLGQGPEFLTYFQNEAQLEKSRLLSDRFSAERPKGSFSTLEIQRTEQGDSAMYLCASSPGTSGRLVEQFFGPGTRLTVL.